The rows below give T cell receptor beta chains drawn from one sample of a study of yellow fever vaccine responses in identical twins. TCRdb used MiXCR to reprocess the RT-PCR reads, holding one entry per CDR3 protein. The sample lists 1,700 or so distinct CDR3 sequences; 88% were seen once. Material: T cells from blood (PBMCs), unsorted or a sorted subset (not recorded which), obtained before or after yellow fever vaccination (not recorded which). These receptors came from a woman aged 18-29 years who received the yellow fever vaccine. The CDR3 runs from the conserved cysteine through the conserved F or W. A D gene is named only where the DNA matches it firmly. Clone sizes are given selectively: once, few, many, or a class where the clone is expanded.

J gene: TRBJ2-7; D gene: .; clone size: .; V gene: TRBV20-1; CDR3 protein: CSAPVEGLYEQYF; CDR3 DNA: TGCAGTGCCCCGGTGGAGGGGCTATACGAGCAGTACTTC
J gene: TRBJ1-4; D gene: TRBD1; clone size: .; V gene: TRBV6-2/TRBV6-3; CDR3 protein: CASSYSDRGGEKLFF; CDR3 DNA: TGTGCCAGCAGTTACTCCGACAGGGGAGGTGAAAAACTGTTTTTT
J gene: TRBJ2-2; D gene: TRBD1; clone size: .; V gene: TRBV9; CDR3 protein: CASRDRADTGELFF; CDR3 DNA: TGTGCCAGCAGGGACAGGGCGGACACCGGGGAGCTGTTTTTT
J gene: TRBJ2-7; D gene: .; clone size: once; V gene: TRBV20-1; CDR3 protein: CSARRGPEQYF; CDR3 DNA: TGCAGTGCTAGACGGGGGCCCGAGCAGTACTTC
J gene: TRBJ2-3; D gene: TRBD2; clone size: once; V gene: TRBV2; CDR3 protein: CASLGRESTDTQYF; CDR3 DNA: TGTGCCAGCCTCGGGCGGGAGAGCACAGATACGCAGTATTTT
J gene: TRBJ2-7; D gene: TRBD2; clone size: .; V gene: TRBV10-3; CDR3 protein: CATTSGSSYEQYF; CDR3 DNA: TGTGCCACCACTAGCGGGAGCTCCTACGAGCAGTACTTC
J gene: TRBJ2-1; D gene: TRBD1; clone size: .; V gene: TRBV15; CDR3 protein: CATSTIGQGVWDEQFF; CDR3 DNA: TGTGCCACCAGCACGATAGGACAGGGGGTCTGGGATGAGCAGTTCTTC
J gene: TRBJ2-1; D gene: TRBD2; clone size: few; V gene: TRBV2; CDR3 protein: CASSVLAGNYNEQFF; CDR3 DNA: TGTGCCAGCAGTGTACTAGCGGGGAATTACAATGAGCAGTTCTTC
J gene: TRBJ2-7; D gene: .; clone size: .; V gene: TRBV11-3; CDR3 protein: CASSLAGLSYEQYF; CDR3 DNA: TGTGCCAGCAGCTTAGCAGGATTATCCTACGAGCAGTACTTC
J gene: TRBJ2-7; D gene: .; clone size: .; V gene: TRBV7-7; CDR3 protein: CASSPAGLYEQYF; CDR3 DNA: TGTGCTAGCAGCCCAGCTGGTCTCTACGAGCAGTACTTC
J gene: TRBJ2-2; D gene: .; clone size: few; V gene: TRBV29-1; CDR3 protein: CSVGTTNTGELFF; CDR3 DNA: TGCAGCGTTGGGACAACGAACACCGGGGAGCTGTTTTTT
J gene: TRBJ1-6; D gene: .; clone size: .; V gene: TRBV4-3; CDR3 protein: CASSHEEGSPLHF; CDR3 DNA: TGCGCCAGCAGCCATGAGGAAGGATCACCCCTCCACTTT
J gene: TRBJ2-7; D gene: .; clone size: .; V gene: TRBV20-1; CDR3 protein: CSASEELGGYEQYF; CDR3 DNA: TGCAGTGCTAGTGAGGAGTTAGGAGGCTACGAGCAGTACTTC
J gene: TRBJ2-1; D gene: TRBD2; clone size: .; V gene: TRBV4-3; CDR3 protein: CVSSQDTTSGTNNEQFF; CDR3 DNA: TGCGTCAGCAGCCAAGATACCACTAGCGGGACAAACAATGAGCAGTTCTTC
J gene: TRBJ2-1; D gene: .; clone size: .; V gene: TRBV30; CDR3 protein: CAWSRRFDNEQFF; CDR3 DNA: TGTGCCTGGAGTCGGCGGTTTGACAATGAGCAGTTCTTC
J gene: TRBJ2-1; D gene: TRBD2; clone size: .; V gene: TRBV2; CDR3 protein: CASSSGTSGYNEQFF; CDR3 DNA: TGTGCCAGCAGTTCCGGGACTAGCGGCTACAATGAGCAGTTCTTC
J gene: TRBJ2-6; D gene: TRBD1; clone size: .; V gene: TRBV28; CDR3 protein: CASSSTGRDAGANVLTF; CDR3 DNA: TGTGCCAGCAGTTCGACAGGGCGAGATGCTGGGGCCAACGTCCTGACTTTC
J gene: TRBJ2-5; D gene: .; clone size: once; V gene: TRBV27; CDR3 protein: CASSPPYQETQYF; CDR3 DNA: TGTGCCAGCAGTCCCCCGTACCAAGAGACCCAGTACTTC
J gene: TRBJ2-3; D gene: .; clone size: .; V gene: TRBV11-2; CDR3 protein: CASSPTQGYTDTQYF; CDR3 DNA: TGTGCCAGCAGTCCTACCCAGGGATACACAGATACGCAGTATTTT
J gene: TRBJ1-1; D gene: TRBD1; clone size: .; V gene: TRBV5-5; CDR3 protein: CASSPGQGASEAFF; CDR3 DNA: TGTGCCAGCAGCCCGGGACAGGGGGCGTCTGAAGCTTTCTTT
J gene: TRBJ1-5; D gene: TRBD1; clone size: few; V gene: TRBV4-1; CDR3 protein: CASSQEGRQGGQPQHF; CDR3 DNA: TGCGCCAGCAGCCAAGAGGGCCGACAGGGGGGTCAGCCCCAGCATTTT
J gene: TRBJ2-7; D gene: TRBD1; clone size: .; V gene: TRBV4-1; CDR3 protein: CASSHGQGAVGEQYF; CDR3 DNA: TGCGCCAGCAGCCACGGACAGGGGGCTGTAGGGGAGCAGTACTTC
J gene: TRBJ1-1; D gene: TRBD1; clone size: .; V gene: TRBV7-9; CDR3 protein: CASSLTGMNTEAFF; CDR3 DNA: TGTGCCAGCAGCTTGACAGGGATGAACACTGAAGCTTTCTTT
J gene: TRBJ1-2; D gene: .; clone size: .; V gene: TRBV6-1; CDR3 protein: CASRMGGATNYGYTF; CDR3 DNA: TGTGCCAGCAGGATGGGGGGGGCTACTAACTATGGCTACACCTTC
J gene: TRBJ2-1; D gene: TRBD2; clone size: .; V gene: TRBV5-4; CDR3 protein: CASSLWQRGRTEDEQFF; CDR3 DNA: TGTGCCAGCAGCTTGTGGCAGCGGGGTCGAACGGAGGATGAGCAGTTCTTC
J gene: TRBJ1-2; D gene: .; clone size: .; V gene: TRBV10-3; CDR3 protein: CAISGGVPVWSNYGYTF; CDR3 DNA: TGTGCCATCAGTGGGGGGGTTCCGGTTTGGAGTAACTATGGCTACACCTTC
J gene: TRBJ2-5; D gene: .; clone size: once; V gene: TRBV11-1; CDR3 protein: CASSFRTTGKGETQYF; CDR3 DNA: TGTGCCAGCAGCTTCCGCACTACAGGGAAGGGGGAGACCCAGTACTTC
J gene: TRBJ2-7; D gene: .; clone size: once; V gene: TRBV4-1; CDR3 protein: CASSPRKPTYEQYF; CDR3 DNA: TGCGCCAGCAGCCCACGTAAGCCGACCTACGAGCAGTACTTC
J gene: TRBJ1-1; D gene: .; clone size: .; V gene: TRBV11-3; CDR3 protein: CASSLAVNTEAFF; CDR3 DNA: TGTGCCAGCAGCTTAGCAGTGAACACTGAAGCTTTCTTT
J gene: TRBJ2-7; D gene: .; clone size: .; V gene: TRBV11-3; CDR3 protein: CASSLRRSSEQYF; CDR3 DNA: TGTGCCAGCAGCTTACGCCGATCCTCAGAGCAGTACTTC
J gene: TRBJ2-1; D gene: .; clone size: .; V gene: TRBV11-1; CDR3 protein: CASSSRPPRYNEQFF; CDR3 DNA: TGTGCCAGCAGCTCTCGACCGCCCCGCTACAATGAGCAGTTCTTC
J gene: TRBJ1-5; D gene: .; clone size: once; V gene: TRBV4-1; CDR3 protein: CASSQVLNQPQHF; CDR3 DNA: TGCGCCAGCAGCCAAGTATTAAATCAGCCCCAGCATTTT
J gene: TRBJ2-1; D gene: .; clone size: once; V gene: TRBV2; CDR3 protein: CASSESYNEQFF; CDR3 DNA: TGTGCCAGCAGTGAATCCTACAATGAGCAGTTCTTC
J gene: TRBJ2-7; D gene: .; clone size: .; V gene: TRBV4-3; CDR3 protein: CASSQDQGQPFYEQYF; CDR3 DNA: TGCGCCAGCAGCCAAGATCAAGGACAACCATTCTACGAGCAGTACTTC
J gene: TRBJ2-1; D gene: TRBD2; clone size: .; V gene: TRBV5-6; CDR3 protein: CASSSTSAYNEQFF; CDR3 DNA: TGTGCCAGCAGCTCGACTAGCGCCTACAATGAGCAGTTCTTC
J gene: TRBJ2-7; D gene: .; clone size: .; V gene: TRBV18; CDR3 protein: CASSPNPVGASYEQYF; CDR3 DNA: TGTGCCAGCTCACCCAATCCAGTGGGGGCATCCTACGAGCAGTACTTC
J gene: TRBJ2-3; D gene: .; clone size: .; V gene: TRBV11-1; CDR3 protein: CASSLVTGVADTQYF; CDR3 DNA: TGTGCCAGCAGCTTAGTAACGGGGGTTGCAGATACGCAGTATTTT
J gene: TRBJ2-3; D gene: .; clone size: .; V gene: TRBV28; CDR3 protein: CASSFGSISTDTQYF; CDR3 DNA: TGTGCCAGCAGTTTTGGTAGTATCAGCACAGATACGCAGTATTTT
J gene: TRBJ1-2; D gene: .; clone size: .; V gene: TRBV4-1; CDR3 protein: CASSQDTGQNYGYTF; CDR3 DNA: TGCGCCAGCAGCCAAGATACGGGGCAGAACTATGGCTACACCTTC
J gene: TRBJ2-1; D gene: .; clone size: .; V gene: TRBV11-2; CDR3 protein: CASTTAPGRNYEQFF; CDR3 DNA: TGTGCCAGCACAACCGCTCCCGGGAGAAACTATGAGCAGTTCTTC
J gene: TRBJ1-1; D gene: .; clone size: .; V gene: TRBV6-2/TRBV6-3; CDR3 protein: CASSMAPREAFF; CDR3 DNA: TGTGCCAGCAGCATGGCTCCTCGTGAAGCTTTCTTT
J gene: TRBJ2-5; D gene: .; clone size: .; V gene: TRBV29-1; CDR3 protein: CSATGIRETQYF; CDR3 DNA: TGCAGCGCCACAGGGATTAGGGAGACCCAGTACTTC
J gene: TRBJ2-2; D gene: .; clone size: .; V gene: TRBV29-1; CDR3 protein: CSVATLAGGELFF; CDR3 DNA: TGCAGCGTCGCCACACTAGCAGGCGGGGAGCTGTTTTTT
J gene: TRBJ1-1; D gene: .; clone size: .; V gene: TRBV4-1; CDR3 protein: CASSPDNYMNTEAFF; CDR3 DNA: TGCGCCAGCAGCCCCGACAACTACATGAACACTGAAGCTTTCTTT
J gene: TRBJ2-7; D gene: .; clone size: .; V gene: TRBV12-3/TRBV12-4; CDR3 protein: CASSLGRAYEQYF; CDR3 DNA: TGTGCCAGCAGTTTAGGGAGGGCCTACGAGCAGTACTTC
J gene: TRBJ2-1; D gene: TRBD1; clone size: .; V gene: TRBV5-1; CDR3 protein: CASSSQGDSNEQFF; CDR3 DNA: TGCGCCAGCAGCTCGCAGGGGGATTCCAATGAGCAGTTCTTC
J gene: TRBJ2-1; D gene: .; clone size: once; V gene: TRBV7-3; CDR3 protein: CASSPGSNEQFF; CDR3 DNA: TGTGCCAGCAGCCCAGGGTCCAATGAGCAGTTCTTC
J gene: TRBJ1-1; D gene: .; clone size: once; V gene: TRBV6-1; CDR3 protein: CASGEFGGWEAFF; CDR3 DNA: TGTGCCAGCGGTGAATTCGGGGGCTGGGAAGCTTTCTTT
J gene: TRBJ1-2; D gene: .; clone size: once; V gene: TRBV10-3; CDR3 protein: CAITETGDYGYTF; CDR3 DNA: TGTGCCATCACCGAGACAGGTGACTATGGCTACACCTTC
J gene: TRBJ2-1; D gene: .; clone size: .; V gene: TRBV11-1; CDR3 protein: CASSLISNEQFF; CDR3 DNA: TGTGCCAGCAGCTTAATTAGCAATGAGCAGTTCTTC
J gene: TRBJ2-7; D gene: .; clone size: .; V gene: TRBV12-3/TRBV12-4; CDR3 protein: CASRVRVESYEQYF; CDR3 DNA: TGTGCCAGCAGGGTCAGGGTCGAAAGCTACGAGCAGTACTTC
J gene: TRBJ2-7; D gene: .; clone size: .; V gene: TRBV29-1; CDR3 protein: CSVRDHQSSYEQYF; CDR3 DNA: TGCAGCGTTAGGGACCACCAGAGCTCCTACGAGCAGTACTTC
J gene: TRBJ2-7; D gene: .; clone size: .; V gene: TRBV4-3; CDR3 protein: CASSQDRTRDIPYEQYF; CDR3 DNA: TGCGCCAGCAGCCAAGACAGGACCCGAGATATTCCCTACGAGCAGTACTTC
J gene: TRBJ1-1; D gene: .; clone size: .; V gene: TRBV10-3; CDR3 protein: CAISGGEGGTEAFF; CDR3 DNA: TGTGCCATCAGTGGGGGGGAGGGAGGCACTGAAGCTTTCTTT
J gene: TRBJ2-5; D gene: .; clone size: .; V gene: TRBV15; CDR3 protein: CATSRSRTAQETQYF; CDR3 DNA: TGTGCCACCAGCAGATCACGGACAGCCCAAGAGACCCAGTACTTC
J gene: TRBJ2-1; D gene: TRBD2; clone size: .; V gene: TRBV19; CDR3 protein: CASSLALSYNEQFF; CDR3 DNA: TGTGCCAGTTCACTAGCGTTATCCTACAATGAGCAGTTCTTC
J gene: TRBJ1-2; D gene: .; clone size: few; V gene: TRBV4-1; CDR3 protein: CASSQGAGYTF; CDR3 DNA: TGCGCCAGCAGCCAAGGAGCTGGCTACACCTTC